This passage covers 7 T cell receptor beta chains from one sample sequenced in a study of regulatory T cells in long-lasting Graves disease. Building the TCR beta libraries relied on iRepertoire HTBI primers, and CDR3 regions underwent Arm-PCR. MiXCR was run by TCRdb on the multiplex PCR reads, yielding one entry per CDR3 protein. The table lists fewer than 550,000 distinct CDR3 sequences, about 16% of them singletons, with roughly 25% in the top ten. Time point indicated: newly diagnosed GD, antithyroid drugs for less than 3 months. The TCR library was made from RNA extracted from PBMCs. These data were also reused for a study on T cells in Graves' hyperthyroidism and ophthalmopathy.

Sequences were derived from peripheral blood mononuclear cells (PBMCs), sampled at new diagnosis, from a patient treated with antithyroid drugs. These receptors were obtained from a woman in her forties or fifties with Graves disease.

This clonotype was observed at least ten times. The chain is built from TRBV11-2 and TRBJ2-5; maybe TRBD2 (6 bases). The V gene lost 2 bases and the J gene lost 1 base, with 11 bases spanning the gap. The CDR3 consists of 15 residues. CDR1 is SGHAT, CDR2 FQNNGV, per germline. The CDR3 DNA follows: TGTGCCAGCAGCTTATGGGCGGGACTCCAAGAGACCCAGTACTTC. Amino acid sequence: CASSLWAGLQETQYF.

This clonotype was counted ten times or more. The CDR3 loop reads CASTARVPPEAFF. As DNA, the CDR3 is TGTGCCAGCACCGCCAGGGTGCCCCCTGAAGCTTTCTTT. V is TRBV28 and J is TRBJ1-1; D possibly corresponds to TRBD1 (5 bases). Germline values: CDR1 MDHEN, CDR2 SYDVKM. This CDR3 is 13 amino acids long. V was cut by 7 bases and J by 6 bases, with 15 bases left in between.

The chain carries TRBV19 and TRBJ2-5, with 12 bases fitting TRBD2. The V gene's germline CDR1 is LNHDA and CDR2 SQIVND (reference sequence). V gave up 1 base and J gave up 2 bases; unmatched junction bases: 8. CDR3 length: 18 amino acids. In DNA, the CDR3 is TGTGCCAGTAGTATAGGGGGGGGACTAGCGGGTTTTCAAGAGACCCAGTACTTC. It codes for CASSIGGGLAGFQETQYF.

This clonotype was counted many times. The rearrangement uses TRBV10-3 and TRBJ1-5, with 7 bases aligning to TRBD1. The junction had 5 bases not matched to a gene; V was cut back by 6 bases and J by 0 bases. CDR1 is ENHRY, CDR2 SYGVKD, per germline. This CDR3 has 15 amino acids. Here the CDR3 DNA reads TGTGCCATCAGGCCCGGGACAGATAGCAATCAGCCCCAGCATTTT. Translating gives CAIRPGTDSNQPQHF.

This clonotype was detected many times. The CDR3 DNA sequence: TGTGCCAGCAGTTTATCGTCCCCCGCAACTAATGAAAAACTGTTTTTT. As protein: CASSLSSPATNEKLFF. The chain has TRBV28 and TRBJ1-4; D gene unclear. Trimming removed 1 base at V and 0 bases at J, with 9 bases between. CDR1 MDHEN and CDR2 SYDVKM come from the germline V gene. The CDR3 is made up of 16 amino acids.

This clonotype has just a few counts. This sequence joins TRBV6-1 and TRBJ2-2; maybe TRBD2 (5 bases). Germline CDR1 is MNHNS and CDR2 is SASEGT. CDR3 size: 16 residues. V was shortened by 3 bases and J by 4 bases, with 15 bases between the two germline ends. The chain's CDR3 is CASSEDLSRVTGELFF. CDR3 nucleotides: TGTGCCAGCAGTGAGGACTTATCCCGAGTCACCGGGGAGCTGTTTTTT.

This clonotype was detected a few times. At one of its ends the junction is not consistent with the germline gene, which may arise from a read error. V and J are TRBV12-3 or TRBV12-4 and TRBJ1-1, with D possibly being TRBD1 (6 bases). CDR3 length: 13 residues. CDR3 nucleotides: TGTGCCAGCAGTTTAAGTTGGGACACTGGAGCTTTCTTT. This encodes CASSLSWDTGAFF.